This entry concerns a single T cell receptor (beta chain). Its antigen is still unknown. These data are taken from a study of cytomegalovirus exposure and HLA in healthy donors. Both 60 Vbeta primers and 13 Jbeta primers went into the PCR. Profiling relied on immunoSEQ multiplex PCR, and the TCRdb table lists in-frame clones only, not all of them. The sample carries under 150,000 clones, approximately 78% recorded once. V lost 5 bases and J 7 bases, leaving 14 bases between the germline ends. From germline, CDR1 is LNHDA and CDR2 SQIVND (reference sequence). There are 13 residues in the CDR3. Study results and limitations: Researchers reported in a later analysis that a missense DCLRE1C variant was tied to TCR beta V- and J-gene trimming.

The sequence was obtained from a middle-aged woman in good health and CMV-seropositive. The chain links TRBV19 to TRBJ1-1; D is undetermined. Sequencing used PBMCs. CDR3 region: CASSYTPSYEAFF. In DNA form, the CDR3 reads TGTGCCAGTAGTTACACACCCTCTTATGAAGCTTTCTTT. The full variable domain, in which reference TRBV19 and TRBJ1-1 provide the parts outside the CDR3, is DGGITQSPKYLFRKEGQNVTLSCEQNLNHDAMYWYRQDPGQGLRLIYYSQIVNDFQKGDIAEGYSVSREKKESFPLTVTSAQKNPTAFYLCASSYTPSYEAFFGQGTRLTVV.